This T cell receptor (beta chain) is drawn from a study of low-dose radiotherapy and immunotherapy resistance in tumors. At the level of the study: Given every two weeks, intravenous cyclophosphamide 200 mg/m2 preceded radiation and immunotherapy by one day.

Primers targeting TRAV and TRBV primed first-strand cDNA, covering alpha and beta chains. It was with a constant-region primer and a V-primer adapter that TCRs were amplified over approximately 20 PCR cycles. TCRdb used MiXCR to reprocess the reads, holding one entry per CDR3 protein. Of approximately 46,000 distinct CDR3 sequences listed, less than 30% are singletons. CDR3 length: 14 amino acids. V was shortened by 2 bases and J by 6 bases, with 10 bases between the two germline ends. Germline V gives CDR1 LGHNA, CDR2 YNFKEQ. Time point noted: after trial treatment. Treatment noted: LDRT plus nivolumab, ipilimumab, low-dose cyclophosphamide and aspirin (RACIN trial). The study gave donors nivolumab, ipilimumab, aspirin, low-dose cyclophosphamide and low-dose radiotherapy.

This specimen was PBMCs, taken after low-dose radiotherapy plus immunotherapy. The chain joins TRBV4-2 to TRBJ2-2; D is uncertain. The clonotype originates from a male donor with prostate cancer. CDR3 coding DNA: TGTGCCAGCAGCCAACGGGCCGGAGCCGGGGAGCTGTTTTTT. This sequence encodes CASSQRAGAGELFF.